This TCR beta chain comes out of a study of Tregs in tolerant kidney transplant recipients. Sequenced by immunoSEQ multiplex PCR; TCRdb stores in-frame clones only, minus some. Its table records roughly 50,000 clones. The CDR3 has 15 amino acids. Germline lookup yields CDR1 SGHTA and CDR2 FQGNSA. Trimming pared 3 bases from V and 4 bases from J, leaving 10 bases between. Unstimulated Tregs (CD4+CD25+CD127-) and CD4+CD25- non-Tregs were sorted from PBMCs. About this clone itself: Its antigen is not known. The read halts 3 residues ahead of the CDR3 end, with the missing end drawn from the germline J gene.

Study results and caveats: Few patients were studied, so findings need validation in larger groups. Tregs expanded with activated donor B cells seemed most donor-specific. Antigen-driven expansion was suggested because donor-specific Tregs expanded more than all Tregs in tolerant patients.

This sample comprised CD4+ T cells from blood, obtained before the transplant. This rearrangement joins TRBV7-2 to TRBJ2-6; possibly TRBD2 for D (6 bases). This sequence originates from a human donor who received a combined kidney and bone marrow transplant. This chain's CDR3 is CASSLGGYGANVLTF. CDR3 DNA, as far as it was read: TGTGCCAGCAGCTTGGGGGGATACGGGGCCAACGTC.